One and the same sample provided the 30 T cell receptor beta chains below, sequenced in a study of T-cell memory formation after mild COVID-19. From the 5' RACE reads, TCRdb called clonotypes with MiXCR, one entry per CDR3 protein. The profile covers 300,000 or so distinct CDR3 sequences, with about 16% appearing a single time and roughly 22% taken by the ten largest. Sequenced: PBMCs or a T cell subset sorted from them (not recorded which). Receptors were obtained from a man aged 18-30 years who had mild COVID-19 (a few samples of this study predate the infection). Cell type and time point are not known.

This clonotype has more than one count but fewer than ten. V usage is TRBV6-5 and J usage is TRBJ2-7, with TRBD2 as a possible D gene (5 bases). This CDR3 comprises 13 residues. Looked up from germline, CDR1 is MNHEY and CDR2 is SVGAGI. Trimming took off 6 bases at V and 2 bases at J, with 11 bases between the two ends. The CDR3, as DNA: TGTGCCAGCAGCCCCGGGGTGGCCTACGAGCAGTACTTC. Protein sequence: CASSPGVAYEQYF.

The rearrangement links TRBV4-1 to TRBJ2-5, with D tentatively TRBD1 (5 bases). The CDR3 sequence is 14 residues long. With 0 bases removed from V and 6 bases from J, the gap between germline ends came to 11 bases. Germline V CDR1 and CDR2: MGHRA, YSYEKL. In DNA form, the CDR3 reads TGCGCCAGCAGCCAAGATGGTCAGGGAAAGACCCAGTACTTC. Residues: CASSQDGQGKTQYF.

V is TRBV10-3 and J is TRBJ1-1; maybe TRBD1 (6 bases). CDR1 is ENHRY, CDR2 SYGVKD, per germline. The ends were cut back, 6 bases at V and 10 bases at J, with 12 bases in the middle. The CDR3 has 11 amino acids. Here the CDR3 DNA reads TGTGCCATCAGGGGAGAGGGGGGAGCTTTCTTT. Its translation: CAIRGEGGAFF.

This clonotype has only a few counts. The chain recombines TRBV5-1 with TRBJ1-1; D unresolved. The CDR3 covers 11 residues. In germline, CDR1 is SGHRS, CDR2 YFSETQ. V was cut by 3 bases and J by 9 bases, with 9 bases left in between. The CDR3 spells CASSSTGKAFF. Written as DNA, the CDR3 is TGCGCCAGCAGCTCGACGGGGAAAGCTTTCTTT.

This CDR3 reads CATSRDRTGETQYF. CDR3 coding DNA: TGTGCCACCAGCAGAGATCGGACGGGGGAGACCCAGTACTTC. The chain carries TRBV15 and TRBJ2-5, with D perhaps matching TRBD2 (5 bases). Trimming removed 0 bases at V and 5 bases at J, with 10 bases between. Germline loops: CDR1 LNHNV, CDR2 YYDKDF (reference sequence). This CDR3 region has 14 residues.

This clonotype was counted only a few times. V is TRBV11-2 and J is TRBJ2-2; 8 nucleotides align to TRBD2. Losses at the gene ends were 2 bases for V and 6 bases for J; bases not matched to a gene: 2. Germline V gene data show CDR1 as SGHAT and CDR2 as FQNNGV. The CDR3 consists of 14 residues. For the CDR3, the DNA is TGTGCCAGCAGCTTATCTAGCGGGTCCGGGGAGCTGTTTTTT. This sequence encodes CASSLSSGSGELFF.

The chain combines TRBV6-5 with TRBJ1-1; D gene uncertain. This CDR3 contains 14 residues. The V end was cut by 7 bases, the J end by 1 base, with 13 bases between. Germline-derived CDR1 and CDR2 are MNHEY and SVGAGI. The CDR3 loop reads CASKKPEENTEAFF. The CDR3 bases are TGTGCCAGCAAAAAGCCAGAGGAGAACACTGAAGCTTTCTTT.

V and J are TRBV20-1 and TRBJ2-1, with D perhaps being TRBD1 or TRBD2 (6 bases each). The CDR3 length is 12 residues. The germline V gene has CDR1 DFQATT and CDR2 SNEGSKA (reference sequence). Deletions cut 5 bases from V and 9 bases from J, with 14 bases between. CDR3 coding DNA: TGCAGTGCTGGGCTGGGGGGCCGTGAGCAGTTCTTC. It is translated as CSAGLGGREQFF.

This clonotype showed up just a few times. The CDR3 region has the DNA TGTGCCAGCAGCGTCCCAACAACCTACGAGCAGTACTTC. Translation: CASSVPTTYEQYF. The chain couples TRBV5-6 to TRBJ2-7; D remains unclear. V shed 4 bases and J shed 2 bases, with 10 bases lying between them. The CDR3 has 13 amino acids. CDR1 is SGHDT, CDR2 YYEEEE, per germline. Looking up the rest from reference TRBV5-6 and TRBJ2-7 gives the full variable domain: DAGVTQSPTHLIKTRGQQVTLRCSPKSGHDTVSWYQQALGQGPQFIFQYYEEEERQRGNFPDRFSGHQFPNYSSELNVNALLLGDSALYLCASSVPTTYEQYFGPGTRLTVT.

This clonotype was seen only a few times. J is TRBJ1-4 and V is TRBV3-1; D unresolved. The V end was cut by 2 bases, the J end by 8 bases, with 15 bases between. The CDR3 is 15 amino acids. CDR1 LGHDT and CDR2 YNNKEL come from the germline V gene (reference sequence). CDR3 region: CASSQNVRAPEKLFF. The CDR3, as DNA: TGTGCCAGCAGCCAAAACGTTCGGGCCCCGGAAAAACTGTTTTTT.

The chain is built from TRBV10-3 and TRBJ2-3; the D is unclear. Trimming removed 1 base at V and 2 bases at J, with 7 bases between. The length of the CDR3 is 14 residues. CDR1 ENHRY and CDR2 SYGVKD come from the germline V gene. The CDR3 here is CAISEWGSTDTQYF. The CDR3 nucleotides read TGTGCCATCAGTGAGTGGGGTTCCACAGATACGCAGTATTTT.

The rearrangement links TRBV7-3 to TRBJ2-3; unclear D gene. V dropped 4 bases and J dropped 0 bases, with 14 bases sitting between them. This CDR3 region has 16 residues. Germline V gives CDR1 SGHTA, CDR2 FQGTGA. This chain's CDR3 is CASSYYQATSTDTQYF. CDR3 DNA: TGTGCCAGCAGCTATTATCAGGCCACTAGCACAGATACGCAGTATTTT.

This clonotype showed up just a few times. The CDR3 region is CASSSTRETQYF. In DNA, the CDR3 is TGTGCCAGCAGCTCAACGAGGGAGACCCAGTACTTC. This chain links TRBV7-2 with TRBJ2-5; D remains unclear. Trimming cost V 4 bases and J 5 bases, with 8 bases left between them. The CDR3 sequence is 12 residues long. Germline CDR1 is SGHTA and CDR2 is FQGNSA.

V gene TRBV3-1 combines with J gene TRBJ1-4, with TRBD1 as a possible D gene (5 bases). The CDR3 covers 14 residues. Trimming cost V 4 bases and J 4 bases, with 10 bases left between them. Germline lookup yields CDR1 LGHDT and CDR2 YNNKEL (reference sequence). The DNA of the CDR3 is TGTGCCAGCAGCCCTGGGACGGGTAATGAAAAACTGTTTTTT. Its translation is CASSPGTGNEKLFF.

The rearrangement joins TRBV11-3 to TRBJ2-3, with 7 nucleotides matching TRBD2. Germline V gives CDR1 SGHNT, CDR2 YENEEA. The CDR3 is 14 residues long. J lost 1 base, V lost 5 bases, and 3 bases had no gene match. The CDR3 coding sequence is TGTGCCAGCAGCGCGGGGGAACGCACAGATACGCAGTATTTT. Its protein product is CASSAGERTDTQYF.

This clonotype turned up a few times. This rearrangement joins TRBV7-9 to TRBJ2-1; 7 bases match TRBD1. Germline CDR1 SEHNR, CDR2 FQNEAQ (reference sequence). The CDR3 spans 16 residues. V was clipped by 5 bases and J by 2 bases; unmatched bases: 9. The chain's CDR3 is CASSPGQRLPYNEQFF. In DNA, the CDR3 is TGTGCCAGCAGCCCGGGACAGCGATTACCCTACAATGAGCAGTTCTTC.

There are a few counts of this clonotype. The chain combines TRBV24-1 with TRBJ1-5; D call uncertain. With 4 bases removed from V and 6 bases from J, the gap between germline ends came to 18 bases. The CDR3 is made up of 16 amino acids. CDR1 and CDR2 (germline): KGHDR, SFDVKD. In nucleotides, the CDR3 is TGTGCCACCAGTGACGGAACACGGTCGGAAGGTCAGCCCCAGCATTTT. This codes for CATSDGTRSEGQPQHF.

This sequence joins TRBV25-1 and TRBJ1-5; weak D call: TRBD1 (6 bases). V was cut by 5 bases and J by 5 bases, with 22 bases left in between. Germline CDR1 reads MGHDK; CDR2 reads SYGVNS. The CDR3 length is 17 residues. The CDR3 protein is CASSPGYGAAGDQPQHF. CDR3 sequence (DNA): TGTGCCAGCAGTCCCGGATATGGGGCGGCAGGGGATCAGCCCCAGCATTTT.

This clonotype was observed a few times. The chain links TRBV6-1 to TRBJ2-5; D call uncertain. Germline CDR1 and CDR2: MNHNS and SASEGT. This CDR3 contains 12 residues. V was pared by 7 bases and J by 5 bases, with 11 bases between. This CDR3 reads CASKTVGETQYF. Written as DNA, the CDR3 is TGTGCCAGCAAAACTGTCGGGGAGACCCAGTACTTC.

This clonotype was recorded many times. Relative to the germline gene, one junction end is altered; a read error may explain this. The gene calls are TRBV7-7 and TRBJ2-5, with TRBD1 identical over 11 bases. Germline V gene sequence: CDR1 SSHAT, CDR2 FNYEAQ (reference sequence). The CDR3 is 16 amino acids. The CDR3 reads CASSPRDRGFQETQYF. Here the CDR3 DNA reads TGTGCTAGCAGCCCCCGGGACAGGGGGTTTCAAGAGACCCAGTACTTC.

This clonotype was observed a few times. This sequence joins TRBV6-6 and TRBJ1-2; D not resolved. V lost 6 bases, J lost 7 bases, and 15 bases lay in between. Germline assignment: CDR1 MNHNY and CDR2 SVGAGI (reference sequence). CDR3 length: 13 residues. The CDR3 spells CASSSWTVGGYTF. In DNA form, the CDR3 reads TGTGCCAGCAGCTCCTGGACGGTCGGTGGCTACACCTTC.

The chain employs TRBV5-6 and TRBJ2-3; 7 nucleotides line up with TRBD1. Germline V CDR1 and CDR2: SGHDT, YYEEEE. The ends lost 4 bases at V and 4 bases at J; junction bases unmatched: 6. The CDR3 loop spans 14 amino acids. The DNA of the CDR3 is TGTGCCAGCAGCCGTGGGACAGCCGCAGATACGCAGTATTTT. This codes for CASSRGTAADTQYF.

This sequence joins TRBV12-3 or TRBV12-4 and TRBJ1-5; TRBD1 aligns across 8 bases. CDR3 length: 15 amino acids. V was pared by 4 bases and J by 3 bases, with 5 bases of the junction left unmatched. In DNA form, the CDR3 reads TGTGCCAGCAGTTCGGGACAGGTGATCAATCAGCCCCAGCATTTT. Protein sequence: CASSSGQVINQPQHF.

This clonotype was recorded at least ten times. This sequence joins TRBV6-5 and TRBJ2-1; D unresolved. The CDR3 loop spans 14 amino acids. V lost 4 bases and J lost 8, with 15 bases in between. Germline CDR1 MNHEY, CDR2 SVGAGI. The CDR3: CASSSLRQPDEQFF. Here the CDR3 DNA reads TGTGCCAGCAGTTCTCTTAGGCAGCCTGATGAGCAGTTCTTC.

This clonotype was seen many times. The chain uses TRBV12-3 or TRBV12-4 and TRBJ2-1, with 16 bases fitting TRBD2. J gave up 3 bases and V 5 bases, and 7 bases lay outside the gene matches. This CDR3 is built from 18 residues. The CDR3 protein is CASSPTGLAGGYYNEQFF. The CDR3 coding sequence is TGTGCCAGCAGTCCCACGGGACTAGCGGGGGGGTACTACAATGAGCAGTTCTTC.

The rearrangement joins TRBV24-1 to TRBJ2-2; either TRBD1 or TRBD2 may supply D (5 bases each). V was shortened by 4 bases and J by 6 bases, with 14 bases between the two germline ends. Germline loops: CDR1 KGHDR, CDR2 SFDVKD. The CDR3 length is 15 residues. This chain's CDR3 is CATSDPTQGAGELFF. The CDR3 DNA is TGTGCCACCAGTGACCCTACTCAGGGAGCCGGGGAGCTGTTTTTT.

The chain employs TRBV12-3 or TRBV12-4 and TRBJ2-5; D assignment may be TRBD1 or TRBD2 (6 bases each). The CDR3 length is 16 residues. Trimming shortened V by 4 bases and J by 1 base, and 16 bases separated the two germline ends. The CDR3 DNA reads as TGTGCCAGCAGTTCGCCGTGGGGGGCAAGCCAAGAGACCCAGTACTTC. Residues: CASSSPWGASQETQYF.

The chain joins TRBV2 to TRBJ1-6; TRBD1 agrees at 8 bases. V was pared by 3 bases and J by 7 bases, with 2 bases of the junction left unmatched. CDR1 is SNHLY, CDR2 FYNNEI, per germline. The CDR3 is 14 residues long. The CDR3 DNA follows: TGTGCCAGCAGTGAGGGACAGGAGAATTCACCCCTCCACTTT. It yields the protein CASSEGQENSPLHF. The complete variable domain, with remaining parts taken from reference TRBV2 and TRBJ1-6, reads EPEVTQTPSHQVTQMGQEVILRCVPISNHLYFYWYRQILGQKVEFLVSFYNNEISEKSEIFDDQFSVERPDGSNFTLKIRSTKLEDSAMYFCASSEGQENSPLHFGNGTRLTVT.

This clonotype was detected a few times. This rearrangement joins TRBV2 to TRBJ1-6; D is possibly TRBD1 (6 bases). Germline CDR1 SNHLY, CDR2 FYNNEI. Trimming pared 7 bases from V and 10 bases from J, leaving 17 bases between. The CDR3 runs to 14 residues. The CDR3 is CASTREDSGSPLHF. The CDR3 DNA reads TGTGCCAGCACGAGAGAGGACAGCGGGTCACCCCTCCACTTT.

The rearrangement uses TRBV29-1 and TRBJ2-6, with D uncertain. CDR3 length equals 14 residues. Germline V lookup: CDR1 SQVTM, CDR2 ANQGSEA. The V gene lost 0 bases and the J gene lost 0 bases, with 3 bases spanning the gap. The CDR3 sequence: CSVEDVSGANVLTF. Here the CDR3 DNA reads TGCAGCGTTGAAGACGTCTCTGGGGCCAACGTCCTGACTTTC.